Each of the 23 T cell receptor beta chains below was sequenced from the same sample in a study of spatial heterogeneity in lung cancer. TCRdb recomputed calls from the 5' RACE reads with MiXCR, one row per CDR3 protein. In the table there are under 20,000 distinct CDR3 sequences, 10% of which are singletons. As to time point: blood at routine non-recurrence follow-up after resection. The material was PBMCs, obtained at follow-up. The origin of the receptors is a female donor with early-stage non-small cell lung cancer.

This clonotype has ten or more counts. This chain connects TRBV6-5 to TRBJ2-4, with a weak D call TRBD2 (6 bases). The CDR3 length is 21 residues. V lost 0 bases and J 2 bases, leaving 26 bases between the germline ends. The germline gives CDR1 MNHEY, CDR2 SVGAGI. The CDR3 nucleotides are TGTGCCAGCAGTTACTCGACCCCAGGCTTTCGTGGGGGACTGACCAAAAACATTCAGTACTTC. Translated: CASSYSTPGFRGGLTKNIQYF.

The V call is TRBV7-6, the J call TRBJ2-3; 10 nucleotides match TRBD2. Trimming removed 1 base from V and 8 bases from J; junction bases left unmatched: 9. The CDR3 is 16 amino acids. The V gene's germline CDR1 is SGHVS and CDR2 FNYEAQ. The CDR3 DNA reads TGTGCCAGCAGCTTAGGGACTAGCGGTCCCCAGACTACGCAGTATTTT. It encodes CASSLGTSGPQTTQYF.

This clonotype was detected many times. The genes are TRBV5-1 and TRBJ2-5; D possibly corresponds to TRBD2 (7 bases). Trimming left V 3 bases short and J 2 bases short, with 17 bases between. The CDR3 length is 16 residues. CDR1 and CDR2 from the germline V gene are SGHRS and YFSETQ. CDR3: CASSSPRGGGQETQYF. CDR3 in DNA: TGCGCCAGCAGCTCGCCCCGGGGAGGGGGTCAAGAGACCCAGTACTTC.

This clonotype has ten or more counts. This chain uses TRBV29-1 with TRBJ1-2; 9 bases align to TRBD1. The length of the CDR3 is 16 residues. V lost 3 bases, J lost 4 bases, and 12 bases stayed unmatched. The germline gives CDR1 SQVTM, CDR2 ANQGSEA. The CDR3 nucleotides read TGCAGCGTTGACGGGCGCTTACAGGGGGCTCCCTATGGCTACACCTTC. It translates to CSVDGRLQGAPYGYTF.

This clonotype showed up many times. The chain is built from TRBV5-1 and TRBJ2-3, with 11 nucleotides matching TRBD2. Germline V gene sequence: CDR1 SGHRS, CDR2 YFSETQ. V lost 3 bases and J lost 0; bases outside the gene matches: 3. The CDR3 extends over 16 amino acids. The CDR3 region is CASSWGTSGSTDTQYF. The DNA of the CDR3 is TGCGCCAGCAGCTGGGGGACTAGCGGTAGCACAGATACGCAGTATTTT.

This clonotype was observed a few times. This chain uses TRBV6-2 or TRBV6-3 with TRBJ2-7; no clear D gene. Germline V lookup: CDR1 MNHEY, CDR2 SVGEGT. This CDR3 is built from 17 residues. V was trimmed by 2 bases and J by 0 bases, leaving 17 bases between them. The CDR3 is CASSYGQGTHHSYEQYF. DNA of the CDR3: TGTGCCAGCAGTTACGGGCAAGGAACACACCACTCCTACGAGCAGTACTTC.

This clonotype was seen many times. The rearrangement links TRBV10-3 to TRBJ1-1, with TRBD1 identical over 7 bases. CDR1 and CDR2 (germline): ENHRY, SYGVKD. This CDR3 has 13 amino acids. After removal of 10 bases from V and 0 bases from J, the junction contained 5 bases not matched to a gene. The CDR3 DNA is TGTGCCACGATGACAGGGATGAACACTGAAGCTTTCTTT. This translates into CATMTGMNTEAFF.

Only a few counts were recorded for this clonotype. The rearrangement uses TRBV12-3 or TRBV12-4 and TRBJ2-6; D is possibly TRBD1 (6 bases). Between the trimmed V and J ends, which lost 0 bases and 3 bases, there was a span of 9 bases. There are 16 residues in the CDR3. The CDR3 loop reads CASSLATGYGANVLTF. The CDR3 DNA reads TGTGCCAGCAGTTTAGCGACAGGCTATGGGGCCAACGTCCTGACTTTC.

This clonotype came up many times. The chain recombines TRBV6-5 with TRBJ2-7, with TRBD2 matching over 7 bases. The CDR3 runs 15 residues. Germline-derived CDR1 and CDR2 are MNHEY and SVGAGI. Trimming at V came to 2 bases and at J to 2 bases, leaving 6 bases not matched to a gene. As DNA, the CDR3 is TGTGCCAGCAGTTACGGTGATAGCGGGCCCTACGAGCAGTACTTC. Residues: CASSYGDSGPYEQYF.

This clonotype was counted at least ten times. The V gene is TRBV3-1, the J gene TRBJ2-1, with D possibly being TRBD1 or TRBD2 (5 bases each). The CDR3 loop spans 15 amino acids. The V gene's germline CDR1 is LGHDT and CDR2 YNNKEL (reference sequence). V was trimmed by 0 bases and J by 9 bases, leaving 15 bases between them. CDR3 in amino acids: CASSQEAPRGAEQFF. Written as DNA, the CDR3 is TGTGCCAGCAGCCAAGAGGCCCCCCGAGGGGCTGAGCAGTTCTTC.

This clonotype occurred a few times. The rearrangement links TRBV9 to TRBJ1-5; D uncertain. The CDR3 extends over 13 amino acids. Germline V gene data show CDR1 as SGDLS and CDR2 as YYNGEE. Trimming removed 0 bases at V and 4 bases at J, with 5 bases between. The CDR3 region is CASSVATNQPQHF. DNA for the CDR3: TGTGCCAGCAGCGTAGCGACTAATCAGCCCCAGCATTTT.

This clonotype has a handful of counts. The chain joins TRBV20-1 to TRBJ2-3, with 9 bases matching TRBD1. This CDR3 contains 14 residues. The J segment lost 4 bases and the V segment lost 4 bases, leaving 6 bases of the junction unmatched. The V gene's germline CDR1 is DFQATT and CDR2 SNEGSKA (reference sequence). In nucleotides, the CDR3 is TGCAGTGCTAACAACAGGGGGCTGGCAGATACGCAGTATTTT. As protein: CSANNRGLADTQYF.

This clonotype showed up many times. The CDR3 here is CSAAVGNNYGYTF. CDR3 coding DNA: TGCAGTGCCGCTGTCGGGAATAACTATGGCTACACCTTC. The J gene is TRBJ1-2, the V gene TRBV20-1; no reliable D call. V was trimmed by 6 bases and J by 1 base, leaving 12 bases between them. The germline gives CDR1 DFQATT, CDR2 SNEGSKA (reference sequence). The CDR3 spans 13 residues.

There are many counts of this clonotype. V gene TRBV10-3 combines with J gene TRBJ1-4, with D possibly matching TRBD1 (5 bases). Trimming cost V 2 bases and J 6 bases, with 7 bases left between them. Looked up from germline, CDR1 is ENHRY and CDR2 is SYGVKD. CDR3 length: 13 residues. CDR3 sequence (DNA): TGTGCCATCAGTGAGGGGGACGATGAAAAACTGTTTTTT. Protein: CAISEGDDEKLFF.

This chain uses TRBV7-2 with TRBJ2-1, with 10 bases matching TRBD2. The germline V gene has CDR1 SGHTA and CDR2 FQGNSA. Trimming took 5 bases from V and 6 from J; bases not matched to a gene: 10. The CDR3 extends over 16 amino acids. CDR3 nucleotides: TGTGCCAGCAGCCCCACTAGCGGGGCCACCCTCAATGAGCAGTTCTTC. This codes for CASSPTSGATLNEQFF. Using reference TRBV7-2 and TRBJ2-1 for the parts outside the CDR3, the full variable domain is GAGVSQSPSNKVTEKGKDVELRCDPISGHTALYWYRQSLGQGLEFLIYFQGNSAPDKSGLPSDRFSAERTGGSVSTLTIQRTQQEDSAVYLCASSPTSGATLNEQFFGPGTRLTVL.

There are many counts of this clonotype. The chain is built from TRBV19 and TRBJ2-4; 11 nucleotides agree with TRBD1. CDR1 LNHDA and CDR2 SQIVND come from the germline V gene (reference sequence). Trimming took 5 bases from V and 4 from J; bases not matched to a gene: 7. The CDR3 has 16 residues. CDR3: CASSADRGRGKNIQYF. The CDR3, as DNA: TGTGCCAGTAGTGCGGACAGGGGGCGAGGAAAAAACATTCAGTACTTC.

The rearrangement joins TRBV6-6 to TRBJ2-7; D not certain. The germline V gene has CDR1 MNHNY and CDR2 SVGAGI (reference sequence). The CDR3 loop spans 11 amino acids. V shed 5 bases and J shed 7 bases, with 9 bases lying between them. In nucleotides, the CDR3 is TGTGCCAGCAGTCATACTAATGAGCAGTACTTC. Its protein is CASSHTNEQYF.

In this sample, this clonotype turned up many times. The gene calls are TRBV5-1 and TRBJ1-3; a weak D match, TRBD1 (6 bases). Germline V gives CDR1 SGHRS, CDR2 YFSETQ. Trimming left V 1 base short and J 4 bases short, with 15 bases between. The CDR3 extends over 16 amino acids. CDR3 loop: CASSLTPGVAGNTIYF. The CDR3 DNA is TGCGCCAGCAGCTTGACCCCAGGGGTGGCGGGAAACACCATATATTTT. The full variable domain, rest sourced from reference TRBV5-1 and TRBJ1-3, is KAGVTQTPRYLIKTRGQQVTLSCSPISGHRSVSWYQQTPGQGLQFLFEYFSETQRNKGNFPGRFSGRQFSNSRSEMNVSTLELGDSALYLCASSLTPGVAGNTIYFGEGSWLTVV.

This clonotype has at least ten counts. The chain's CDR3 is CASSLEPGTGSHTQYF. Written as DNA, the CDR3 is TGCGCCAGCAGCTTGGAGCCCGGGACAGGGAGCCATACGCAGTATTTT. The J gene is TRBJ2-3, the V gene TRBV5-1, with 9 nucleotides matching TRBD1. The V gene end was trimmed by 0 bases and the J gene end by 7 bases; junction bases not matched to a gene: 9. Germline V gene data show CDR1 as SGHRS and CDR2 as YFSETQ. The CDR3 contains 16 residues. The whole variable domain, remainder taken from reference TRBV5-1 and TRBJ2-3, is KAGVTQTPRYLIKTRGQQVTLSCSPISGHRSVSWYQQTPGQGLQFLFEYFSETQRNKGNFPGRFSGRQFSNSRSEMNVSTLELGDSALYLCASSLEPGTGSHTQYFGPGTRLTVL.

There are many counts of this clonotype. The V and J genes are TRBV5-1 and TRBJ2-5; D is possibly TRBD1 (7 bases). V gave up 4 bases and J gave up 1 base, with 14 bases separating them. CDR1 SGHRS and CDR2 YFSETQ come from the germline V gene. The CDR3 loop spans 15 amino acids. In DNA form, the CDR3 reads TGCGCCAGCAGCACCGCAGGGGGGCTCCAAGAGACCCAGTACTTC. Protein sequence: CASSTAGGLQETQYF.

There are many counts of this clonotype. The chain combines TRBV6-6 with TRBJ1-1; 7 positions agree with TRBD1. Per the germline V gene, CDR1 is MNHNY and CDR2 is SVGAGI (reference sequence). The CDR3 contains 17 residues. Unmatched junction bases numbered 11, after V lost 4 bases and J lost 0 bases. The CDR3, as DNA: TGTGCCAGCAGTTCGCAACTGCCGGGACAGTTGAACACTGAAGCTTTCTTT. It codes for CASSSQLPGQLNTEAFF.

This clonotype was counted a few times. V is TRBV12-3 or TRBV12-4 and J is TRBJ2-2; a possible D gene is TRBD1 (7 bases). This CDR3 is built from 14 residues. V lost 5 bases to trimming and J lost 9 bases, with 16 bases between them. The CDR3 DNA follows: TGTGCCAGCAGTCGTGACAGGGCGGGGTGGGAGCTGTTTTTT. It yields the protein CASSRDRAGWELFF.

The table lists this clonotype with many counts. This chain links TRBV28 with TRBJ2-7; D gene uncertain. Looked up from germline, CDR1 is MDHEN and CDR2 is SYDVKM. The V and J ends lost 6 bases and 2 bases respectively, with 2 bases between them. This CDR3 region has 10 residues. CDR3 protein: CASRAYEQYF. The CDR3 DNA reads as TGTGCCAGCAGGGCCTACGAGCAGTACTTC.